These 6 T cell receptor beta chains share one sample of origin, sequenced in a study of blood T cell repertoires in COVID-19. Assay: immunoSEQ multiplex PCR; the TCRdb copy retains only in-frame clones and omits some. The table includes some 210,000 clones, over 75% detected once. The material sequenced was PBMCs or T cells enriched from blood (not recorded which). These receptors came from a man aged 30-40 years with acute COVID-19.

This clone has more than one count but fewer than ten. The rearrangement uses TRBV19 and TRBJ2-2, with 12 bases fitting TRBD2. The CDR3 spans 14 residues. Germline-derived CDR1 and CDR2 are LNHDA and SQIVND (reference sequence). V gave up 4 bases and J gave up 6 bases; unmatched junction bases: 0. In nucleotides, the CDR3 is TGTGCCAGTAGTACTAGCGGGGGGGCCGGGGAGCTGTTTTTT. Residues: CASSTSGGAGELFF.

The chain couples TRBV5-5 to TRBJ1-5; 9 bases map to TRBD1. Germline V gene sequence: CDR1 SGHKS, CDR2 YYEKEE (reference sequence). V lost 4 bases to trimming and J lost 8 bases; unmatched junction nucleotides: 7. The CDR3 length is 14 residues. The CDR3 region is CASSVSQGAKPQHF. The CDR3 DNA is TGTGCCAGCAGCGTTTCACAGGGGGCAAAGCCCCAGCATTTT.

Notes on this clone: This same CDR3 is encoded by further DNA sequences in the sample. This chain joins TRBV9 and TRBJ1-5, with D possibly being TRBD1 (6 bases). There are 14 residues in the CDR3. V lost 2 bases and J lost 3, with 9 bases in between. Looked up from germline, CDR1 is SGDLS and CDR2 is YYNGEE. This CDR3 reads CASSVGGDNQPQHF. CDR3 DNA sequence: TGTGCCAGCAGCGTTGGGGGCGACAATCAGCCCCAGCATTTT.

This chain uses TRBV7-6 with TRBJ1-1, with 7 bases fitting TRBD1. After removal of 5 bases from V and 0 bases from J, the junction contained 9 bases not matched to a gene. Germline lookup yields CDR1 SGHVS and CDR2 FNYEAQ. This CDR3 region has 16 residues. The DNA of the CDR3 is TGTGCCAGCAGCCTCAACACGGGACAGATGAACACTGAAGCTTTCTTT. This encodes CASSLNTGQMNTEAFF. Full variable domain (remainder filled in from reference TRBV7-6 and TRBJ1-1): GAGVSQSPRYKVTKRGQDVALRCDPISGHVSLYWYRQALGQGPEFLTYFNYEAQQDKSGLPNDRFSAERPEGSISTLTIQRTEQRDSAMYRCASSLNTGQMNTEAFFGQGTRLTVV.

The CDR3 loop is CASSGGQTLSSYNSPLHF. The CDR3, as DNA: TGCGCCAGCAGTGGAGGGCAGACTCTTAGCTCCTATAATTCACCCCTCCACTTT. J is TRBJ1-6 and V is TRBV5-1; D ambiguous. Germline CDR1 reads SGHRS; CDR2 reads YFSETQ. V lost 5 bases, J lost 0 bases, and 18 bases lay in between. There are 18 residues in the CDR3.

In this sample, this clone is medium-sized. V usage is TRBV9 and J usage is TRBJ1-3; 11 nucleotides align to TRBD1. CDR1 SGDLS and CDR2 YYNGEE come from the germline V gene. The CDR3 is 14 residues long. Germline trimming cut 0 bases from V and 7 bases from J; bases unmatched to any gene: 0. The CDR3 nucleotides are TGTGCCAGCAGCGTAGGGACAGGGGGCAACACCATATATTTT. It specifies CASSVGTGGNTIYF.